The source of this T cell receptor beta chain is a study of OX40 agonist ivuxolimab in advanced cancers. Study overall: Subjects had a mean age of approximately 60 years, with a range of about 20 to 85; around 84% were male. Study-wide results and limits: With doses of 0.1-3.0 mg/kg, partial responders showed among the lowest clonal expansion.

Of note for this clone: Its antigen is not identified.

Looked up from germline, CDR1 is LNHNV and CDR2 is YYDKDF (reference sequence). The CDR3 spans 14 residues. V was pared by 3 bases and J by 7 bases, with 13 bases between. Assay: immunoSEQ multiplex PCR; the TCRdb copy retains only in-frame clones and omits some. The repertoire holds about 79,000 clones, with 81% as singletons. The source was CD4+ or CD8+ T cells sorted from blood, collected in a trial of the OX40 agonist ivuxolimab. The source of this sequence is an adult with an advanced solid tumor such as melanoma, head and neck, liver or kidney cancer. The chain links TRBV15 to TRBJ1-5; tentative D call: TRBD1 (5 bases). CDR3 loop: CATSRDTQTQPQHF. In nucleotides, the CDR3 is TGTGCCACCAGCAGGGACACCCAGACCCAGCCCCAGCATTTT.